In its sample, the clone carrying this TCR beta chain was seen many times. The antigen is not known. This record comes from a study of T cells in Graves' hyperthyroidism and ophthalmopathy. General study results and limits: Ophthalmopathy was identified by the model a median 6.5 months ahead of onset.

Trimming cost V 6 bases and J 3 bases, with 21 bases left between them. The germline V gene has CDR1 DFQATT and CDR2 SNEGSKA (reference sequence). The CDR3 runs to 15 residues. With duration under 3 months, ophthalmopathy was active: Clinical Activity Score at least 3, NOSPECS at least 4. Those patients with uncontrolled infection, other autoimmune disease, pregnancy or lactation were excluded. What was amplified from RNA transcripts were TCR beta CDR3 regions. TCR CDR3 regions were first amplified by RT-PCR with HTBI primers. Via MiXCR, TCRdb re-called the multiplex PCR reads, giving one row per CDR3 protein. This sample yields a few hundred thousand distinct CDR3 sequences, of which around 15% are seen a single time; around 61% belongs to the top ten.

The sample comprised blood. The chain couples TRBV20-1 to TRBJ2-7; the D gene is possibly TRBD1 (6 bases). The clonotype was recovered from an older woman with Graves' ophthalmopathy. The CDR3 coding sequence is TGCAGTGCAGGAGGAAAGGGCAGGGGAAACTACGAGCAGTACTTC. Encoded protein: CSAGGKGRGNYEQYF.